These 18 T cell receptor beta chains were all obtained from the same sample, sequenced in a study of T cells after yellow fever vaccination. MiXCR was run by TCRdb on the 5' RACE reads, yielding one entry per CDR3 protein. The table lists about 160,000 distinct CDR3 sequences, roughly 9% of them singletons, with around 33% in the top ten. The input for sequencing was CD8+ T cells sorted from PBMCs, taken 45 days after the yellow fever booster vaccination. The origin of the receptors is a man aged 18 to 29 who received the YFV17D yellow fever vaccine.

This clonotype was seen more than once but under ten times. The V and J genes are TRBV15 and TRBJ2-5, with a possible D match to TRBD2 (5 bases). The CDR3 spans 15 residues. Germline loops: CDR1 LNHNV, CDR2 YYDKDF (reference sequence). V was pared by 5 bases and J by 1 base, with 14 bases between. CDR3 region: CATSPGNWGQETQYF. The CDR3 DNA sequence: TGTGCCACCAGCCCCGGGAATTGGGGCCAAGAGACCCAGTACTTC.

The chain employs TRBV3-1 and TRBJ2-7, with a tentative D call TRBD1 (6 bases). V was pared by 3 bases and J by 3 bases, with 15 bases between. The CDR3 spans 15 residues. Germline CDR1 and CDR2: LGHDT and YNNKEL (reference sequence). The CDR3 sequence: CASSHGAGAFYEQYF. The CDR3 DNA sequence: TGTGCCAGCAGCCATGGGGCAGGGGCATTCTACGAGCAGTACTTC.

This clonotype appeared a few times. The CDR3 sequence is CSVPLGAAGYGYTF. In DNA, the CDR3 is TGCAGCGTCCCTTTGGGGGCGGCAGGGTATGGCTACACCTTC. This chain connects TRBV29-1 to TRBJ1-2; possible D gene TRBD1, 6 bases. V was pared by 6 bases and J by 5 bases, with 19 bases between. Germline CDR1 is SQVTM and CDR2 is ANQGSEA. This CDR3 has 14 amino acids.

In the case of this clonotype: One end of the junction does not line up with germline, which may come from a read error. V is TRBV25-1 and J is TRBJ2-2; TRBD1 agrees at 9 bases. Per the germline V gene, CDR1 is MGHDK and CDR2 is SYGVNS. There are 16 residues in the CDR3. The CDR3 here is CATSQDRGTNTGELFF. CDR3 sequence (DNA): TGTGCCACCAGTCAGGACAGGGGTACGAACACCGGGGAGCTGTTTTTT.

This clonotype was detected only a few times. DNA for the CDR3: TGCGCCAGCAGGTACACCGCGAACACCGGGGAGCTGTTTTTT. This codes for CASRYTANTGELFF. The chain is built from TRBV4-1 and TRBJ2-2; D remains ambiguous. V lost 6 bases and J 0 bases, leaving 8 bases between the germline ends. CDR3 length equals 14 residues. CDR1 MGHRA and CDR2 YSYEKL come from the germline V gene.

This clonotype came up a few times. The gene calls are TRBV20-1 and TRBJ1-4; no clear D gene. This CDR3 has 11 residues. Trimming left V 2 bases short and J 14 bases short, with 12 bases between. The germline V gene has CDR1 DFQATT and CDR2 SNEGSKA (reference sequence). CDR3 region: CSARHSLSLFF. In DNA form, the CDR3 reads TGCAGTGCTAGACACTCTTTATCCCTGTTTTTT.

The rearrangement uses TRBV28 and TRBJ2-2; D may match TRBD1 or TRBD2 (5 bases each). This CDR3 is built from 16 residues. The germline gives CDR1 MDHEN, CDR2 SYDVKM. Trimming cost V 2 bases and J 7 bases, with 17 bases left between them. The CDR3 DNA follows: TGTGCCAGCAGTTTAGTCGGGACGCAGGCGGTCGGGGAGCTGTTTTTT. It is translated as CASSLVGTQAVGELFF. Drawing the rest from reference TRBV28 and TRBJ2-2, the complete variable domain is DVKVTQSSRYLVKRTGEKVFLECVQDMDHENMFWYRQDPGLGLRLIYFSYDVKMKEKGDIPEGYSVSREKKERFSLILESASTNQTSMYLCASSLVGTQAVGELFFGEGSRLTVL.

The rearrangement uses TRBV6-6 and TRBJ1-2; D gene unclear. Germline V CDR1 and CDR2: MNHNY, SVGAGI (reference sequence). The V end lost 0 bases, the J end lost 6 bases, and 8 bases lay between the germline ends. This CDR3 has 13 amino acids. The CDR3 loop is CASSYSIGDGYTF. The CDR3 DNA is TGTGCCAGCAGTTACTCGATCGGCGATGGCTACACCTTC.

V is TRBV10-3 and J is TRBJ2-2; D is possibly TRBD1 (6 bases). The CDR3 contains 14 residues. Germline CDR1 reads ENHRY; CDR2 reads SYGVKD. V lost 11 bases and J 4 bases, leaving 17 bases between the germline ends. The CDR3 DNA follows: TGTGCCTCCTGGTTGGGGGCGGGCACCGGGGAGCTGTTTTTT. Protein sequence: CASWLGAGTGELFF.

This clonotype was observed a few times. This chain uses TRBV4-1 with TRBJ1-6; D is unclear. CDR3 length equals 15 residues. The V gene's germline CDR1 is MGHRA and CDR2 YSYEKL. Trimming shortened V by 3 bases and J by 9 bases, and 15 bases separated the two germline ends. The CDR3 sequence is CASSQETGTFSPLHF. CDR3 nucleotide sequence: TGCGCCAGCAGCCAGGAGACGGGAACATTTTCACCCCTCCACTTT.

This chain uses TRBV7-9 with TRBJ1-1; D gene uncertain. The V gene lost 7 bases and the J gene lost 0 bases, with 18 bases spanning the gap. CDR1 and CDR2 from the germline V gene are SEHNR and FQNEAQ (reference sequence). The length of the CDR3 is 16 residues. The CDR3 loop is CASIGTKIGLNTEAFF. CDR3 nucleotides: TGTGCCAGCATCGGCACTAAGATCGGGCTGAACACTGAAGCTTTCTTT.

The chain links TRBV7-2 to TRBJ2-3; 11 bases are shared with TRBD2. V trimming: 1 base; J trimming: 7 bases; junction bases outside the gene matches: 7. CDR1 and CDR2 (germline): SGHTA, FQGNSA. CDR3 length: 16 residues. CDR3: CASSLVAGGSIYTQYF. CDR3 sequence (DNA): TGTGCCAGCAGCTTAGTAGCGGGGGGGTCCATATATACGCAGTATTTT.

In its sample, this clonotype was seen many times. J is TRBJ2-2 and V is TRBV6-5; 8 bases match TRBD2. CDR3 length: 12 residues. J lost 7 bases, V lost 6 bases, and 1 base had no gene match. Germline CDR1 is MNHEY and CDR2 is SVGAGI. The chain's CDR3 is CASRTSVGELFF. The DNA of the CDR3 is TGTGCCAGCAGGACTAGCGTCGGGGAGCTGTTTTTT.

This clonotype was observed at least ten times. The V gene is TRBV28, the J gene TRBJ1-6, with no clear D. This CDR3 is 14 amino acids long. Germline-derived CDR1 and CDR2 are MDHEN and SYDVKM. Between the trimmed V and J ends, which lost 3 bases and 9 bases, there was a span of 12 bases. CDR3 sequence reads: CASSFGTPSSPLHF. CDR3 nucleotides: TGTGCCAGCAGTTTCGGCACCCCTAGTTCACCCCTCCACTTT.

CDR3 sequence: CASGLALVETDTDTQYF. The CDR3 nucleotides read TGTGCTAGTGGTTTGGCTTTGGTTGAAACAGACACAGATACGCAGTATTTT. V usage is TRBV12-5 and J usage is TRBJ2-3; no clear D. The CDR3 covers 17 residues. V lost 1 base and J lost 2, with 16 bases in between. Germline loops: CDR1 LGHNT, CDR2 FRNRAP. The whole variable domain, remainder taken from reference TRBV12-5 and TRBJ2-3, is DARVTQTPRHKVTEMGQEVTMRCQPILGHNTVFWYRQTMMQGLELLAYFRNRAPLDDSGMPKDRFSAEMPDATLATLKIQPSEPRDSAVYFCASGLALVETDTDTQYFGPGTRLTVL.

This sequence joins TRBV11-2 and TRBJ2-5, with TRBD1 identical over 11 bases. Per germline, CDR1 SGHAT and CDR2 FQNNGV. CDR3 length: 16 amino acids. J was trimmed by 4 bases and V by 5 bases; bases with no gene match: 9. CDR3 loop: CASSPSGQGALETQYF. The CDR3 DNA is TGTGCCAGCAGCCCGTCCGGACAGGGGGCTTTAGAGACCCAGTACTTC.

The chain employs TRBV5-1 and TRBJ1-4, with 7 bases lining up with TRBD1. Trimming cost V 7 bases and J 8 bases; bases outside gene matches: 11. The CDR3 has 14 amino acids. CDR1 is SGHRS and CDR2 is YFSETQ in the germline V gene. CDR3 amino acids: CASSKGGGLEKLFF. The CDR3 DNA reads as TGCGCCAGCTCGAAAGGGGGCGGATTAGAAAAACTGTTTTTT.

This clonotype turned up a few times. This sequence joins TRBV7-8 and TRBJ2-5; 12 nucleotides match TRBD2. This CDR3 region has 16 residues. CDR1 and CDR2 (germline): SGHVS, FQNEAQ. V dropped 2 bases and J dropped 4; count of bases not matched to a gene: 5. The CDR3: CASSLKGLAGRETQYF. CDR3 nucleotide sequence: TGTGCCAGCAGCTTAAAGGGACTAGCGGGTCGAGAGACCCAGTACTTC.